The rows below give T cell receptor beta chains drawn from one sample of a study of blood T cell repertoires in COVID-19. The method was immunoSEQ multiplex PCR; TCRdb's version includes in-frame clones alone and lacks a portion of them. The sample has a few hundred thousand clones; approximately 84% are singletons. The sequenced sample consisted of peripheral blood. The receptors shown here come from a woman aged 60-75 years with acute or convalescent COVID-19. Each CDR3 is given with its conserved first and last residue. Fields, in order: clone size, V gene, J gene, D gene, CDR3 DNA, CDR3 protein. A D gene is named only where the DNA matches it firmly. The size field is filled for only some rows; it gives once, few, many or a size class.

abundance: .; v_gene: TRBV11-2; j_gene: TRBJ2-1; d_gene: .; CDR3nt: TGTGCCAGCAGCTTAGGGACTTGGGAGATAAATGAGCAGTTCTTC; CDR3aa: CASSLGTWEINEQFF
abundance: .; v_gene: TRBV2; j_gene: TRBJ2-2; d_gene: TRBD2; CDR3nt: TGTGCCAGCAGGGTGTCTAGCGGAACCGGGGAGCTGTTTTTT; CDR3aa: CASRVSSGTGELFF
abundance: .; v_gene: TRBV6-5; j_gene: TRBJ1-3; d_gene: .; CDR3nt: TGTGCCAGCAGTTACGTTCAGGGCTTTGGAAACACCATATATTTT; CDR3aa: CASSYVQGFGNTIYF
abundance: once; v_gene: TRBV12-3/TRBV12-4; j_gene: TRBJ2-7; d_gene: TRBD1; CDR3nt: TGTGCCAGCGGACGGGACAGAATGGGGGAGCAGTACTTC; CDR3aa: CASGRDRMGEQYF
abundance: .; v_gene: TRBV7-6; j_gene: TRBJ1-1; d_gene: TRBD1; CDR3nt: TGTGCCAGCAGCACGCGGGACAGTGAAGCTTTCTTT; CDR3aa: CASSTRDSEAFF
abundance: .; v_gene: TRBV3-1/TRBV3-2; j_gene: TRBJ1-1; d_gene: .; CDR3nt: TGTGCCACCTCAGACAGGATGAACACTGAAGCTTTCTTT; CDR3aa: CATSDRMNTEAFF
abundance: .; v_gene: TRBV15; j_gene: TRBJ1-3; d_gene: TRBD1; CDR3nt: TGTGCCATTGCGGACAGGGCTGGAAACACCATATATTTT; CDR3aa: CAIADRAGNTIYF
abundance: .; v_gene: TRBV18; j_gene: TRBJ1-1; d_gene: TRBD1; CDR3nt: TGTGCCAGCTCACCCGGACAGGGGAACACTGAAGCTTTCTTT; CDR3aa: CASSPGQGNTEAFF
abundance: few; v_gene: TRBV5-1; j_gene: TRBJ2-5; d_gene: .; CDR3nt: TGCGCCAGCAGCTTGTCCCGGGGTAGTCAAGAGACCCAGTACTTC; CDR3aa: CASSLSRGSQETQYF
abundance: .; v_gene: TRBV7-5; j_gene: TRBJ1-2; d_gene: .; CDR3nt: TGTGTCAGAAGCTTAGCAGGGACAGGGAGCCCACTTGACTATGGCTACACCTTC; CDR3aa: CVRSLAGTGSPLDYGYTF
abundance: few; v_gene: TRBV30; j_gene: TRBJ1-2; d_gene: TRBD1; CDR3nt: TGTGCCTGGAGAGAATCCGGGACAGGGGCTTTCAGTGGCTACACCTTC; CDR3aa: CAWRESGTGAFSGYTF
abundance: .; v_gene: TRBV7-9; j_gene: TRBJ2-7; d_gene: .; CDR3nt: TGTGCCAGCAGCTCCCAGGGGTCGGGCATGGACGAGCAGTACTTC; CDR3aa: CASSSQGSGMDEQYF
abundance: .; v_gene: TRBV19; j_gene: TRBJ2-3; d_gene: TRBD2; CDR3nt: TGTGCCAGTAGTCACGGCGGGGGGACAGATACGCAGTATTTT; CDR3aa: CASSHGGGTDTQYF
abundance: .; v_gene: TRBV5-1; j_gene: TRBJ1-1; d_gene: TRBD1; CDR3nt: TGCGCCAGCAGCCCGTTACAGGGGTTTGAAGCTTTCTTT; CDR3aa: CASSPLQGFEAFF
abundance: .; v_gene: TRBV9; j_gene: TRBJ2-7; d_gene: TRBD1; CDR3nt: TGTGCCAGCAGCCCCAGACAGGGCCACGAGCAGTACTTC; CDR3aa: CASSPRQGHEQYF
abundance: once; v_gene: TRBV15; j_gene: TRBJ1-1; d_gene: TRBD1; CDR3nt: TGTGCCACCAGCATCAAAGGGGGCGTTGGGACTGAAGCTTTCTTT; CDR3aa: CATSIKGGVGTEAFF
abundance: .; v_gene: TRBV5-1; j_gene: TRBJ2-2; d_gene: .; CDR3nt: TGCGCCAGCAGCTCGAATACTCAGGCTGGCGAGGAGCTGTTTTTT; CDR3aa: CASSSNTQAGEELFF
abundance: .; v_gene: TRBV5-4; j_gene: TRBJ1-4; d_gene: TRBD1; CDR3nt: TGTGCCAGCAGCTTGGCGGGACAGCACGCAACTAATGAAAAACTGTTTTTT; CDR3aa: CASSLAGQHATNEKLFF
abundance: .; v_gene: TRBV27; j_gene: TRBJ2-2; d_gene: .; CDR3nt: TGTGCCAGCATTAAACTGGGACAGAACACCGGGGAGCTGTTTTTT; CDR3aa: CASIKLGQNTGELFF
abundance: .; v_gene: TRBV14; j_gene: TRBJ2-3; d_gene: TRBD1; CDR3nt: TGTGCCAGCAGCCAAGGACAGGGAATCACAGATACGCAGTATTTT; CDR3aa: CASSQGQGITDTQYF
abundance: .; v_gene: TRBV3-1/TRBV3-2; j_gene: TRBJ1-5; d_gene: .; CDR3nt: TGTGCCAGCTTTAACCGGGGAAGCTGCGGCAATCAGCCCCAGCATTTT; CDR3aa: CASFNRGSCGNQPQHF
abundance: .; v_gene: TRBV2; j_gene: TRBJ2-7; d_gene: .; CDR3nt: TGTGCCAGCAGCCTAGATTCAGGGGTTAAATCCTACGAGCAGTACTTC; CDR3aa: CASSLDSGVKSYEQYF
abundance: .; v_gene: TRBV7-3; j_gene: TRBJ1-2; d_gene: TRBD1; CDR3nt: TGTGCCAGCAGCGACGACAGGGGGCCAGGCTACACCTTC; CDR3aa: CASSDDRGPGYTF
abundance: .; v_gene: TRBV12-3/TRBV12-4; j_gene: TRBJ1-3; d_gene: .; CDR3nt: TGTGCCAGCCGGGTAACTGGAAACACCATATATTTT; CDR3aa: CASRVTGNTIYF
abundance: .; v_gene: TRBV24-1; j_gene: TRBJ2-1; d_gene: TRBD2; CDR3nt: TGTGCCACCAGTGACTTGGGGACTAGGGGGAGCGCCTACAATGAGCAGTTCTTC; CDR3aa: CATSDLGTRGSAYNEQFF
abundance: .; v_gene: TRBV5-1; j_gene: TRBJ2-7; d_gene: TRBD1; CDR3nt: TGCGCCAGCAGCTTAGGGACAGGGGGCTTTTACGAGCAGTACTTC; CDR3aa: CASSLGTGGFYEQYF
abundance: few; v_gene: TRBV7-8; j_gene: TRBJ1-2; d_gene: .; CDR3nt: TGTGCCAGCAGCATACAGGCCTTAGACTATGGCTACACCTTC; CDR3aa: CASSIQALDYGYTF
abundance: .; v_gene: TRBV6-6; j_gene: TRBJ2-5; d_gene: .; CDR3nt: TGTGCCAGCAGATGGACAAAACAAGAGACCCAGTACTTC; CDR3aa: CASRWTKQETQYF
abundance: .; v_gene: TRBV27; j_gene: TRBJ1-4; d_gene: .; CDR3nt: TGTGCCAGCAGTTTATCCGGGACACGGGGAAAACTGTTTTTT; CDR3aa: CASSLSGTRGKLFF
abundance: once; v_gene: TRBV18; j_gene: TRBJ2-7; d_gene: TRBD2; CDR3nt: TGTGCCAGCTCACCGCCGGGACTAGCGGGGGGTACCTACGAGCAGTACTTC; CDR3aa: CASSPPGLAGGTYEQYF